Described below is a single T cell receptor (beta chain) sequence and its context. Assay: immunoSEQ multiplex PCR; the TCRdb copy retains only in-frame clones and omits some. The sample lists 150,000 or so clones, approximately 83% occurring once. Germline CDR1 reads LGHDT; CDR2 reads YNNKEL (reference sequence). This CDR3 region has 14 residues. The germline V and J ends were trimmed by 4 bases and 3 bases, with 7 bases remaining between them. This sample was taken from a study of blood T cell repertoires in COVID-19. The wider study: Whether acute or convalescent, the COVID-19 samples came from the United States, Italy and Spain. T cells, B-cell-depleted T cells, or PBMCs provided the cDNA or gDNA that served as material.

A Seattle source enrolled patients during active infection and followed them longitudinally. The source of this sequence is a woman in her fifties or sixties with COVID-19, enrolled during active disease. Material for sequencing was peripheral blood. V and J are TRBV3-1 (or the pseudogene TRBV3-2) and TRBJ2-6; weak D call: TRBD2 (5 bases). The CDR3 sequence: CASSLAFGANVLTF. The CDR3 nucleotides read TGTGCCAGCAGCCTAGCGTTTGGGGCCAACGTCCTGACTTTC.